This TCR beta chain emerged from a study of OX40 agonist ivuxolimab in advanced cancers. The V and J ends lost 8 bases and 2 bases respectively, with 19 bases between them. The CDR3 length is 15 residues. Germline CDR1 is MNHEY and CDR2 is SMNVEV (reference sequence). The table came from immunoSEQ multiplex PCR; TCRdb's copy has only in-frame clones and leaves some out. The data show over 80,000 clones, around 80% seen once. Sequenced material: CD4+ or CD8+ T cells sorted from blood, taken in a trial of the OX40 agonist ivuxolimab. This chain connects TRBV27 to TRBJ2-7; D is perhaps TRBD2 (6 bases). The origin of this receptor is an adult with an advanced solid tumor such as melanoma, head and neck, liver or kidney cancer. The CDR3 protein is CASGLGGGPTYEQYF. In DNA, the CDR3 is TGTGCCAGCGGGTTGGGGGGAGGCCCGACCTACGAGCAGTACTTC.